Shown below are 31 T cell receptor beta chains from a single sample sequenced in a study of blood T cell repertoires in COVID-19. TCRdb's copy holds only in-frame clones and misses some; the assay was immunoSEQ multiplex PCR. The sample records 150,000 to 200,000 clones, roughly 88% being singletons. The sample comprised peripheral blood. These receptors were taken from a woman older than 75 with active or convalescent COVID-19.

This clone is a singleton in its sample. The chain joins TRBV6-5 to TRBJ1-1; TRBD1 matches at 8 bases. The CDR3 runs to 14 residues. The V gene's germline CDR1 is MNHEY and CDR2 SVGAGI. J gave up 5 bases and V 2 bases, and 4 bases lay outside the gene matches. In DNA, the CDR3 is TGTGCCAGCAGTTACCAGGGGGCGCGGACTGAAGCTTTCTTT. Translated: CASSYQGARTEAFF.

This clone was picked up one time. The chain is built from TRBV6-2 or TRBV6-3 and TRBJ1-1; 7 bases are shared with TRBD1. The CDR3 has 13 residues. V lost 6 bases, J lost 5 bases, and 6 bases stayed unmatched. Germline assignment: CDR1 MNHEY and CDR2 SVGEGT. The CDR3 protein is CASSPQGWTEAFF. CDR3 in DNA: TGTGCCAGCAGCCCACAGGGGTGGACTGAAGCTTTCTTT.

The rearrangement links TRBV27 to TRBJ1-5; D may be TRBD1 (5 bases). The length of the CDR3 is 14 residues. Trimming cost V 4 bases and J 9 bases, with 16 bases left between them. Germline-derived CDR1 and CDR2 are MNHEY and SMNVEV (reference sequence). This chain's CDR3 is CASSSSGGTLPQHF. CDR3 sequence (DNA): TGTGCCAGCAGTTCCTCCGGGGGGACCCTGCCCCAGCATTTT.

The chain recombines TRBV4-1 with TRBJ1-2; no definite D call. Per the germline V gene, CDR1 is MGHRA and CDR2 is YSYEKL. The CDR3 is made up of 17 amino acids. Trimming left V 2 bases short and J 3 bases short, with 19 bases between. The CDR3 sequence: CASSQTSIEVLYYGYTF. The CDR3 DNA is TGCGCCAGCAGCCAAACAAGTATAGAGGTCTTGTACTATGGCTACACCTTC.

The chain employs TRBV29-1 and TRBJ2-1, with 9 positions matching TRBD2. The CDR3 consists of 16 residues. Per germline, CDR1 SQVTM and CDR2 ANQGSEA. V lost 2 bases, J lost 0 bases, and 5 bases stayed unmatched. The CDR3 spells CSVESGGFFSYNEQFF. CDR3 coding DNA: TGCAGCGTTGAAAGCGGGGGGTTCTTCTCCTACAATGAGCAGTTCTTC.

The rearrangement joins TRBV7-2 to TRBJ2-2; TRBD1 aligns across 8 bases. Germline V gene sequence: CDR1 SGHTA, CDR2 FQGNSA. There are 14 residues in the CDR3. Trimming at V came to 5 bases and at J to 6 bases, leaving 5 bases not matched to a gene. The CDR3, as DNA: TGTGCCAGCAGCCGGGACAGGACCCCCGGGGAGCTGTTTTTT. It specifies CASSRDRTPGELFF.

The rearrangement uses TRBV28 and TRBJ1-6, with D maybe TRBD1 (6 bases). The CDR3 has 12 amino acids. V dropped 8 bases and J dropped 10 bases, with 12 bases sitting between them. CDR1 and CDR2 (germline): MDHEN, SYDVKM. CDR3 nucleotides: TGTGCCAGCTTTGGGGGCGGCTCACCCCTCCACTTT. As protein: CASFGGGSPLHF.

This chain links TRBV7-2 with TRBJ2-7, with D possibly matching TRBD2 (5 bases). Trimming took off 3 bases at V and 0 bases at J, with 12 bases between the two ends. CDR3 length: 15 residues. The germline gives CDR1 SGHTA, CDR2 FQGNSA. This CDR3 reads CASSLSGASSYEQYF. The CDR3 DNA follows: TGTGCCAGCAGCTTGAGCGGCGCTAGCTCCTACGAGCAGTACTTC.

The chain joins TRBV10-1 to TRBJ2-5; 9 nucleotides agree with TRBD2. Trimming cost V 2 bases and J 5 bases; bases outside gene matches: 3. The V gene's germline CDR1 is WNHNN and CDR2 SYGVQD (reference sequence). The CDR3 extends over 14 amino acids. DNA of the CDR3: TGCGCCAGCAGTGAGAACCTAGCGGGGGAGACCCAGTACTTC. Its translation is CASSENLAGETQYF.

This sequence joins TRBV5-4 and TRBJ1-5; possible D gene TRBD1, 5 bases. The V end lost 0 bases, the J end lost 2 bases, and 9 bases lay between the germline ends. CDR3 length equals 15 residues. The germline CDR1 and CDR2 sequences are SGHNT and YYREEE (reference sequence). This CDR3 is CASSLDGTGNQPQHF. As DNA, the CDR3 is TGTGCCAGCAGCTTGGATGGGACTGGCAATCAGCCCCAGCATTTT.

This chain connects TRBV6-5 to TRBJ2-5; tentative D call: TRBD1 (6 bases). Germline-derived CDR1 and CDR2 are MNHEY and SVGAGI. Trimming took 6 bases from V and 4 from J, leaving 18 bases between them. CDR3 length equals 15 residues. The chain's CDR3 is CASSKNRDPPETQYF. Here the CDR3 DNA reads TGTGCCAGCAGCAAAAACAGGGACCCCCCAGAGACCCAGTACTTC.

The rearrangement links TRBV5-6 to TRBJ1-4; D is undetermined. Germline-derived CDR1 and CDR2 are SGHDT and YYEEEE. V was shortened by 1 base and J by 0 bases, with 7 bases between the two germline ends. The CDR3 length is 15 residues. DNA of the CDR3: TGTGCCAGCAGCTTGAGAGCTGCAACTAATGAAAAACTGTTTTTT. Encoded protein: CASSLRAATNEKLFF.

The rearrangement links TRBV6-6 to TRBJ2-2; D is possibly TRBD1 (6 bases). Trimming took off 6 bases at V and 0 bases at J, with 11 bases between the two ends. Germline values: CDR1 MNHNY, CDR2 SVGAGI (reference sequence). The CDR3 covers 15 residues. The CDR3 region has the DNA TGTGCCAGCAGCGATGGACAGACGAACACCGGGGAGCTGTTTTTT. This translates into CASSDGQTNTGELFF.

V and J are TRBV12-3 or TRBV12-4 and TRBJ2-5; possibly TRBD2 for D (6 bases). Trimming removed 3 bases at V and 5 bases at J, with 10 bases between. This CDR3 spans 13 amino acids. This CDR3 is CASSLRGGETQYF. The CDR3 DNA sequence: TGTGCCAGCAGTTTGCGGGGTGGGGAGACCCAGTACTTC.

This chain joins TRBV5-1 and TRBJ2-3, with D perhaps TRBD1 (6 bases). V shed 0 bases and J shed 5 bases, with 10 bases lying between them. The germline V gene has CDR1 SGHRS and CDR2 YFSETQ. The CDR3 consists of 14 residues. For the CDR3, the DNA is TGCGCCAGCAGCTTGGGAGGGGGTCAAGATACGCAGTATTTT. Protein sequence: CASSLGGGQDTQYF. The variable domain in full, with the rest retrieved from reference TRBV5-1 and TRBJ2-3, is KAGVTQTPRYLIKTRGQQVTLSCSPISGHRSVSWYQQTPGQGLQFLFEYFSETQRNKGNFPGRFSGRQFSNSRSEMNVSTLELGDSALYLCASSLGGGQDTQYFGPGTRLTVL.

CDR3 amino acids: CASSLAIQNTEAFF. The CDR3, as DNA: TGTGCCAGCAGCTTGGCGATACAGAACACTGAAGCTTTCTTT. The J gene is TRBJ1-1, the V gene TRBV5-6; D gene uncertain. Trimming took off 0 bases at V and 1 base at J, with 7 bases between the two ends. The length of the CDR3 is 14 residues. Germline V gene data show CDR1 as SGHDT and CDR2 as YYEEEE.

The chain carries TRBV6-5 and TRBJ1-1, with 7 bases lining up with TRBD1. The CDR3 runs 13 residues. Trimming at V came to 6 bases and at J to 4 bases, leaving 5 bases not matched to a gene. Germline V gene lookup returns CDR1 MNHEY and CDR2 SVGAGI. CDR3 amino acids: CASSRGGSTEAFF. DNA for the CDR3: TGTGCCAGCAGCCGAGGGGGCTCCACTGAAGCTTTCTTT.

The chain joins TRBV5-6 to TRBJ2-1, with D perhaps matching TRBD2 (5 bases). This CDR3 has 15 residues. V was cut by 0 bases and J by 0 bases, with 7 bases left in between. Germline assignment: CDR1 SGHDT and CDR2 YYEEEE. CDR3 amino acids: CASSLGRSSYNEQFF. The CDR3 DNA sequence: TGTGCCAGCAGCTTGGGGAGGAGCTCCTACAATGAGCAGTTCTTC.

The rearrangement joins TRBV6-5 to TRBJ1-6; the D is unclear. Germline CDR1 reads MNHEY; CDR2 reads SVGAGI. The V end lost 2 bases, the J end lost 7 bases, and 9 bases lay between the germline ends. This CDR3 region has 14 residues. The chain's CDR3 is CASSYQRDNSPLHF. The CDR3 DNA reads as TGTGCCAGCAGTTACCAGCGAGACAATTCACCCCTCCACTTT.

This clone was observed once. The chain employs TRBV10-2 and TRBJ1-6; maybe TRBD1 (6 bases). Trimming removed 7 bases at V and 9 bases at J, with 19 bases between. CDR1 WSHSY and CDR2 SAAADI come from the germline V gene. CDR3 length: 15 amino acids. In DNA, the CDR3 is TGCGCCAGCACCGGACAGACACGTATGAGTTCACCCCTCCACTTT. This encodes CASTGQTRMSSPLHF.

V is TRBV7-2 and J is TRBJ1-3, with D tentatively TRBD1 (5 bases). The CDR3 runs to 16 residues. Trimming cost V 1 base and J 1 base, with 11 bases left between them. Germline V gives CDR1 SGHTA, CDR2 FQGNSA. The CDR3 sequence is CASSLGAGSSGNTIYF. CDR3 bases: TGTGCCAGCAGCTTAGGAGCAGGGTCATCTGGAAACACCATATATTTT.

On this clone itself: The germline gene is not matched at one end of the junction; a read error may be the cause. V is TRBV18 and J is TRBJ2-7; unclear D gene. The CDR3 loop spans 13 amino acids. Germline CDR1 and CDR2: KGHSH and LQKENI. Written as DNA, the CDR3 is TGTGCCAGCTCACCAAATCCCCCCTACGGGCAGTACTTC. Residues: CASSPNPPYGQYF.

This chain uses TRBV9 with TRBJ2-5, with 10 positions matching TRBD2. Germline CDR1 and CDR2: SGDLS and YYNGEE. Losses at the gene ends were 0 bases for V and 1 base for J; bases not matched to a gene: 3. The CDR3 consists of 16 residues. CDR3 nucleotide sequence: TGTGCCAGCAGCGTAGGAGCGGGGGGGACCCAAGAGACCCAGTACTTC. It translates to CASSVGAGGTQETQYF.

CDR3 sequence (DNA): TGCGCCAGCAGCTTGGAGGGGGCTCTCGGGGATGGCTACACCTTC. Translated, it gives CASSLEGALGDGYTF. The rearrangement uses TRBV5-1 and TRBJ1-2, with 7 bases fitting TRBD1. Losses at the gene ends were 0 bases for V and 6 bases for J; bases not matched to a gene: 8. The germline gives CDR1 SGHRS, CDR2 YFSETQ. This CDR3 is built from 15 residues.

The chain has TRBV19 and TRBJ1-5, with D possibly TRBD1 on 6 matching bases. The germline gives CDR1 LNHDA, CDR2 SQIVND (reference sequence). This CDR3 contains 13 residues. The germline V and J ends were trimmed by 6 bases and 3 bases, with 9 bases remaining between them. This CDR3 reads CASSGQSNQPQHF. CDR3 DNA sequence: TGTGCCAGTAGCGGACAGTCCAATCAGCCCCAGCATTTT.

The genes are TRBV27 and TRBJ1-1, with TRBD1 as a possible D gene (5 bases). The germline V gene has CDR1 MNHEY and CDR2 SMNVEV (reference sequence). This CDR3 is 15 amino acids long. V was shortened by 0 bases and J by 3 bases, with 11 bases between the two germline ends. The CDR3 sequence: CASSLSGGFDTEAFF. The CDR3 coding sequence is TGTGCCAGCAGTTTATCTGGGGGGTTCGACACTGAAGCTTTCTTT.

The chain is built from TRBV6-5 and TRBJ1-4; D is unclear. The CDR3 has 14 amino acids. Per germline, CDR1 MNHEY and CDR2 SVGAGI. Trimming took 5 bases from V and 0 from J, leaving 7 bases between them. CDR3 in amino acids: CASSPVATNEKLFF. CDR3 nucleotide sequence: TGTGCCAGCAGTCCGGTAGCAACTAATGAAAAACTGTTTTTT.

Turning to this clone: Other nucleotide sequences from this sample produce the same CDR3. The CDR3: CASSPGLEETQYF. Here the CDR3 DNA reads TGTGCCAGCTCACCGGGACTAGAAGAGACCCAGTACTTC. The rearrangement links TRBV18 to TRBJ2-5; 8 bases align to TRBD2. Looked up from germline, CDR1 is KGHSH and CDR2 is LQKENI. This CDR3 is built from 13 residues. V lost 3 bases to trimming and J lost 3 bases; unmatched junction nucleotides: 0.

This rearrangement joins TRBV10-3 to TRBJ1-4, with 9 nucleotides matching TRBD1. With 2 bases clipped from V and 11 bases from J, the junction kept 6 bases outside the gene matches. This CDR3 region has 14 residues. Per the germline V gene, CDR1 is ENHRY and CDR2 is SYGVKD. DNA of the CDR3: TGTGCCATCAGTGAGGGGGACAGGGTCCCGAAACTGTTTTTT. It yields the protein CAISEGDRVPKLFF.

The V call is TRBV14, the J call TRBJ1-2; 8 bases align to TRBD1. The CDR3 consists of 16 residues. With 0 bases clipped from V and 7 bases from J, the junction kept 10 bases outside the gene matches. Germline V gene sequence: CDR1 SGHDN, CDR2 FVKESK. CDR3 sequence (DNA): TGTGCCAGCAGCCAAGATCTTGTGTCAGGGGGCCGTGGCTACACCTTC. It codes for CASSQDLVSGGRGYTF.

The chain employs TRBV4-1 and TRBJ1-3; TRBD1 might be the D (6 bases). CDR3 length: 15 amino acids. Germline V gives CDR1 MGHRA, CDR2 YSYEKL. The ends were cut back, 2 bases at V and 0 bases at J, with 8 bases in the middle. CDR3 nucleotide sequence: TGCGCCAGCAGCCAACCGGACAGCTCTGGAAACACCATATATTTT. Translating it yields CASSQPDSSGNTIYF.